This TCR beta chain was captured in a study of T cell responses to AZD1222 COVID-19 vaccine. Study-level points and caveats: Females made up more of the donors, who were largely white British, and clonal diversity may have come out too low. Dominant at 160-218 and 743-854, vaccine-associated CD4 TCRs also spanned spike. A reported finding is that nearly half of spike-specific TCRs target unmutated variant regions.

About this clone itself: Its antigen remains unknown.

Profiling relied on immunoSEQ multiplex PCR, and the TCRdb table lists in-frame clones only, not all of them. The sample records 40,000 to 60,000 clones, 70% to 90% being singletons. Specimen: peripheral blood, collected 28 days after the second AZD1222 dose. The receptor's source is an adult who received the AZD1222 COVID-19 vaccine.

CDR3 nucleotide sequence: TGTGCCAGCAGCCCTCAGGTCGGGACAGGGGATGGGGAAAAACTGTTTTTT. The encoded protein is CASSPQVGTGDGEKLFF. This chain joins TRBV9 and TRBJ1-4; 10 nucleotides agree with TRBD1. Germline trimming cut 4 bases from V and 8 bases from J; bases unmatched to any gene: 14. This CDR3 is built from 17 residues. The germline gives CDR1 SGDLS, CDR2 YYNGEE. Drawing the rest from reference TRBV9 and TRBJ1-4, the complete variable domain is DSGVTQTPKHLITATGQRVTLRCSPRSGDLSVYWYQQSLDQGLQFLIQYYNGEERAKGNILERFSAQQFPDLHSELNLSSLELGDSALYFCASSPQVGTGDGEKLFFGSGTQLSVL.